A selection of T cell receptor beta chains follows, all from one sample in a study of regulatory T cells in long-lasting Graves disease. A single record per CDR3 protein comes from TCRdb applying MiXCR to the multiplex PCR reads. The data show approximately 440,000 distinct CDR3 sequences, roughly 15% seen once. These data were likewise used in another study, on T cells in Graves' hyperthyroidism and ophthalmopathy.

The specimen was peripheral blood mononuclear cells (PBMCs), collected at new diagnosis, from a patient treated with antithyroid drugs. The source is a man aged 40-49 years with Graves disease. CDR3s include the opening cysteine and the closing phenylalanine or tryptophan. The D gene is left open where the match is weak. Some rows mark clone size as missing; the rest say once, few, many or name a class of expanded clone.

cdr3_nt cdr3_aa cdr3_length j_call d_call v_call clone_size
TGTGCCAGCAGCCGATGGGGCAGGATCTATGGCTACACCTTC CASSRWGRIYGYTF 14 TRBJ1-2 - TRBV6-1 -
TGTGCCAGCAGCCCCTCGGGACAGACCCTCTACTTT CASSPSGQTLYF 12 TRBJ1-6 TRBD1 TRBV3-1 -
TGCAGTGCTAGAGGAACGGGACTAGCGGGTTACAGGGTCTACGAGCAGTACTTC CSARGTGLAGYRVYEQYF 18 TRBJ2-7 TRBD2 TRBV20-1 many
TGTGCCAGCAGTCCCTGGACAGGTCTAAACACCGGGGAGCTGTTTTTT CASSPWTGLNTGELFF 16 TRBJ2-2 TRBD1 TRBV28 many
TGTGCCACCAGCAGAGCGGGCCAGCCTGAGCAGTTCTTC CATSRAGQPEQFF 13 TRBJ2-1 - TRBV15 once
TGCAGTGCCCCGTCTGTACTTTCCTACGAGCAGTACTTC CSAPSVLSYEQYF 13 TRBJ2-7 - TRBV20-1 many
TGTGCCAGCAGTTTCAGGGGCGCGGTAACCGGGGAGCTGTTTTTT CASSFRGAVTGELFF 15 TRBJ2-2 - TRBV12-3/TRBV12-4 -
TGCGCCAGCAGCCGGGACAGATCAGAGACCCAGTACTTC CASSRDRSETQYF 13 TRBJ2-5 TRBD1 TRBV5-1 -
TGCAGTGCTAGAGATCTGCTCAGCTACAATGAGCAGTTCTTC CSARDLLSYNEQFF 14 TRBJ2-1 - TRBV20-1 many
TGCAGTGCTAGTGCTCAGGGCGGGCAGCCCCAGCATTTT CSASAQGGQPQHF 13 TRBJ1-5 - TRBV20-1 many
TGCAGCGTTCTAGTCCGTGGCGGGAGTAACAATGAGCAGTTCTTC CSVLVRGGSNNEQFF 15 TRBJ2-1 TRBD2 TRBV29-1 many
TGTGCCAGCAGTCCGGGGGAACCTAATTCACCCCTCCACTTT CASSPGEPNSPLHF 14 TRBJ1-6 - TRBV6-2/TRBV6-3 many
TGTGCCAGCAGCGTAGGGACTGTAGCCTACGAGCAGTACTTC CASSVGTVAYEQYF 14 TRBJ2-7 - TRBV9 few
TGTGCCAGCAGTTTAGCGCGGGACAACACTGAAGCTTTCTTT CASSLARDNTEAFF 14 TRBJ1-1 - TRBV12-3/TRBV12-4 many
TGCGCCAGCAGCGCGGACAGGGGACGGTCTGGGGCCAACGTCCTGACTTTC CASSADRGRSGANVLTF 17 TRBJ2-6 TRBD1 TRBV5-1 -
TGTGCCAGCAGAACGGGGATCTACGAGCAGTACTTC CASRTGIYEQYF 12 TRBJ2-7 - TRBV2 many
TGCGCCAGCAGCGCCTGGGACAGTGGAGGCACTGAAGCTTTCTTT CASSAWDSGGTEAFF 15 TRBJ1-1 TRBD1 TRBV5-1 many
TGTGCCAGCAGCGCTGGGACTAGCGGGAGGTCGGATACGCAGTATTTT CASSAGTSGRSDTQYF 16 TRBJ2-3 TRBD2 TRBV2 -
TGTGCCAGTAGTCGGGGGGTCGGGAATCAGCCCCAGCATTTT CASSRGVGNQPQHF 14 TRBJ1-5 - TRBV19 many
TGTGCCTGGTTACTAGGGGAAACCCAGTACTTC CAWLLGETQYF 11 TRBJ2-5 - TRBV30 many
TGTGCCAGCAGCCCCGGACAGGGGATGTCAGATACGCAGTATTTT CASSPGQGMSDTQYF 15 TRBJ2-3 TRBD1 TRBV11-3 many
TGCGCCAGCAGGGCACCGGGCCGACAGCGTAATTCACCCCTCCACTTT CASRAPGRQRNSPLHF 16 TRBJ1-6 - TRBV4-1 -
TGTGCCAGCAGTTTAATTGGACAGGGAAGCGAAAAACTGTTTTTT CASSLIGQGSEKLFF 15 TRBJ1-4 TRBD1 TRBV27 many
TGTGCCAGCAGTTTAGCAGAACAAGAGACCCAGTACTTC CASSLAEQETQYF 13 TRBJ2-5 - TRBV28 many
TGTGCCAGCAGCCTTCGACTAGCGGGAGGTAGTGAGCAGTTCTTC CASSLRLAGGSEQFF 15 TRBJ2-1 TRBD2 TRBV9 few
TGTGCCAGCAGTGGGGGCTTGGATAGCGGGCACTCCTACGAGCAGTACTTC CASSGGLDSGHSYEQYF 17 TRBJ2-7 - TRBV12-3/TRBV12-4 many
TGCAGTGCTAGAGTCCCGGGGCTAGCGGGTCTAACCTACGAGCAGTACTTC CSARVPGLAGLTYEQYF 17 TRBJ2-7 TRBD2 TRBV20-1 few
TGCGCCAGCAGTGAAGGCGGAGGGGCGACAGATACGCAGTATTTT CASSEGGGATDTQYF 15 TRBJ2-3 - TRBV10-1 many
TGCGCCAGCAGTCAGTGGGAGCGGACTGAAGCTTTCTTT CASSQWERTEAFF 13 TRBJ1-1 - TRBV5-1 many
TGTGCCATCAGTGAGTCGGCAGACGACCTTGTCTATGGCTACACCTTC CAISESADDLVYGYTF 16 TRBJ1-2 - TRBV10-3 many
TGTGCCAGCAGTTTTGCGGGGGCGCGGAACGAGCAGTACTTC CASSFAGARNEQYF 14 TRBJ2-7 - TRBV28 many
TGTGCCAGCAGCCTACGACAGGGAAACACAGATACGCAGTATTTT CASSLRQGNTDTQYF 15 TRBJ2-3 TRBD1 TRBV11-2 -
TGTGCCAGCAGCCTCCGCCGACTAGCGGGAGATGGCGAGCAGTACTTC CASSLRRLAGDGEQYF 16 TRBJ2-7 TRBD2 TRBV11-1 many
TGTGCCAGTGCAGACCAAACAGGGTATGGCTACACCTTC CASADQTGYGYTF 13 TRBJ1-2 - TRBV19 -
TGTGCCAGCAGCCTCCGTACCGGGACAAAAGGGGCCGAGCAGTACTTC CASSLRTGTKGAEQYF 16 TRBJ2-7 - TRBV14 many
TGTGCCAGCTCACCAGGCGGCGAAGCTACCTACGAGCAGTACTTC CASSPGGEATYEQYF 15 TRBJ2-7 - TRBV18 many
TGTGCCAGCAGTGAAGTGTCAGTATGGGAGCAGTACTTC CASSEVSVWEQYF 13 TRBJ2-7 - TRBV2 many
TGTGCCAGCAGCCCCCGGGGGAAAAGTATCTACGAGCAGTACTTC CASSPRGKSIYEQYF 15 TRBJ2-7 - TRBV7-6 many
TGCGCCAGCAGCTTGGCGGTGGGGGGCCCCTATGGCTACACCTTC CASSLAVGGPYGYTF 15 TRBJ1-2 - TRBV5-1 many
TGTGCCAGCAGCTTAGTTAGCAGTTCGAACACTGAAGCTTTCTTT CASSLVSSSNTEAFF 15 TRBJ1-1 - TRBV7-9 many